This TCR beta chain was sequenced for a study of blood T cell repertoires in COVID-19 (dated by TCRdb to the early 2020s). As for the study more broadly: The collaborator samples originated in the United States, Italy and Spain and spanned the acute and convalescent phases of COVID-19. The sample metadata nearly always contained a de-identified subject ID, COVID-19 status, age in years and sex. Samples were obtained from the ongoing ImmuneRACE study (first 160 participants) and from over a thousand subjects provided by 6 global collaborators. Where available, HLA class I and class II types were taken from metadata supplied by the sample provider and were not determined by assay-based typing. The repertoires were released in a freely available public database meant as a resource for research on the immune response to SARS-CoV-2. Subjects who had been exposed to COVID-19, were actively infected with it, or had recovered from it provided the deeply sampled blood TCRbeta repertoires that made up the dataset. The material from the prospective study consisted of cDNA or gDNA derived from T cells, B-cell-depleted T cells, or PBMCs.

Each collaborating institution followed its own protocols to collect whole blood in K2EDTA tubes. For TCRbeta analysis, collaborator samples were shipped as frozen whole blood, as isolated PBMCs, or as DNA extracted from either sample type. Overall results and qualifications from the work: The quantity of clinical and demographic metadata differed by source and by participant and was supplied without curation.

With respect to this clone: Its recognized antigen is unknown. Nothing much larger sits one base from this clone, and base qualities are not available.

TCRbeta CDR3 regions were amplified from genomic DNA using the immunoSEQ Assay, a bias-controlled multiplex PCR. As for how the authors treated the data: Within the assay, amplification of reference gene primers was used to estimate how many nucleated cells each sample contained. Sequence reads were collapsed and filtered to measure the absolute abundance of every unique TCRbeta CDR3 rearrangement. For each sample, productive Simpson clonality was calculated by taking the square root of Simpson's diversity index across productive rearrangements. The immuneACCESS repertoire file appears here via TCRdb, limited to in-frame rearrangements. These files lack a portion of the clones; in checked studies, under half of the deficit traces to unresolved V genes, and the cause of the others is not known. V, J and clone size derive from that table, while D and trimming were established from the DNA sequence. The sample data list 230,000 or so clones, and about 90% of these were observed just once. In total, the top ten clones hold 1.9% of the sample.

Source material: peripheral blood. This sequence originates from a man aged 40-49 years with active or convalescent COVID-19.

The CDR3: CASSPDRETQYF. The DNA sequence follows: TGTGCCAGCTCACCAGATCGGGAGACCCAGTACTTC. The chain is assembled from TRBV18 and TRBJ2-5, with no D gene named confidently. Trimming takes 2 bases from V and 5 bases from J, and the germline ends sit 6 bases apart. The germline V gene supplies CDR1 KGHSH and CDR2 LQKENI. Its CDR3 holds 12 amino acids, cysteine through phenylalanine. CDR3 DNA is the only sequence kept; it has 36 bases, read in frame from the first base.